The T cell receptor (beta chain) under discussion was sequenced for a study of shared clonotypes between healthy human individuals (dated by TCRdb to about 2020). Context from the whole study: The cohort included a few men and a couple of women between 18 and 49 years of age. For each donor, three plates each were used for CD4 naive and CD4 memory, two plates were used for CD8 naive, and one plate was used for CD8 memory. To estimate repertoire size and how much clonotype sharing occurs between individuals, the study deeply sequenced the blood TCR repertoires of five healthy adults. Libraries were prepared and TCR repertoires were sequenced by different laboratories using diverse techniques, in order to increase sequencing depth and limit assay-specific biases. Between about 0.85 and 8.9 billion PBMCs per donor were obtained by leukapheresis.

General study outcomes and caveats: Incomplete sequencing was indicated by rarefaction of sorted-subset datasets, despite the large sequencing depth. Sampling was restricted to blood, and TCR repertoires in tissue are likely to differ from TCR repertoires in blood. Because the study included a small number of donors, the genetic and exposure-history diversity represented was limited. When a handful of donors were compared, the shared fraction of clonotypes was 5% to 6.5% for naive CD4, 3% to 4% for naive CD8, 2% to 2.5% for memory CD4, and less than 0.45% for memory CD8. Naive subsets generally had larger estimated clonotype richness than memory subsets. Clonotypes shared by all four sorted-subset donors showed higher generation probabilities than non-shared clonotypes. Pairwise subsampling led to the expectation that sequencing depth would affect the degree of clonotype sharing among donors.

This clone showed up just once. It has no known antigen specificity. Base qualities are missing; no much larger clone stands one base away. The donors were healthy, HIV-negative adults with no recently reported acute infections or vaccinations. Every donor was a Caucasian adult residing in Nashville, Tennessee, USA. Magnetic negative selection was used to enrich CD4+ T cells, after which naive cells were positively selected on CD45RA and the negative fraction became the memory subset. After blood collection by leukapheresis, PBMCs were isolated using Ficoll-Histopaque density gradient centrifugation and then cryopreserved in the vapor phase of liquid nitrogen. Analytical flow cytometry was used to check the purity and quantity of each magnetically sorted T cell population. Genomic DNA was isolated from each sorted fraction and quantified by UV absorbance on a Nanodrop 2000c. Using the deep immunoSEQ assay, multiplex PCR amplified TCR CDR3 regions from genomic DNA. Genomic DNA extracted from each cell subset was distributed evenly over all wells of several immunoSEQ 96-well plates, and each plate served as one replicate. For sorted subsets, approximately 190 ng genomic DNA, equal to 30,000 to 35,000 T cell genomes, was loaded into each replicate PCR. Purified libraries were measured with a Qubit 3.0 fluorometer, size-checked on a Bioanalyzer 2100, and measured again with the KAPA Library Quantification kit. Each immunoSEQ 96-well plate was sequenced on its own single-read 150-cycle Illumina NextSeq 550 flow cell. As for how the authors treated the data: Because the immunoSEQ output held only junctional sequences and lacked quality scores, the filtering could not match the filtering applied to full-length reads. Sequences were annotated with PyIR, a Python wrapper for IgBLAST v1.9, and V/J genes and CDR3 were assigned using IMGT germline references. Reads were removed for weak V/J assignments (E-value above 1e-6), missing CDR3, stop codons, out-of-frame junctions, or ambiguous translated residues. V3J clonotypes were defined as sequences sharing the same inferred V gene, J gene, and CDR3 amino acid sequence. To compute the percentage overlap between repertoires, the number of shared unique clonotypes was divided by the size of the smaller repertoire. Repertoire richness was assessed with RTK rarefaction, the Chao1 estimator, and Recon v2.1 estimates of unobserved clonotypes. Generation probabilities for all TCRbeta clonotypes obtained by the gDNA method from a handful of donors were computed using OLGA. TCRdb's version of the immuneACCESS table is confined to in-frame rearrangements and falls short of the full clone set. An unresolved V gene accounts for under half of the shortfall where checked; the remainder is of unknown origin. The V and J calls and clone size come from that table; D and trimming were worked out from the DNA. Across this sample there are over a million clones, with 95% to 99% seen only once. About 0.4% of the sample is held by the ten biggest clonotypes.

Reading the germline V gene (reference sequence) gives CDR1 GTSNPN and CDR2 SVGIG. V is shortened by 2 bases, J by 0 bases, and the region joining them spans 5 bases. The CDR3 holds 13 amino acids from the cysteine to the phenylalanine. CDR3 DNA only is kept here, 39 bases in frame from base 1. The V gene is TRBV30 and the J gene is TRBJ1-5, with the D gene too uncertain to name. The sample taken for sequencing was naive CD4+ T cells sorted from blood. This specimen's cell subset or site label, per the study, means: CD45RA+ positively selected. This clonotype was sampled from a man between 25 and 39 years old in good health. The DNA sequence is TGTGCCTGGAGTCACAATAGCAATCAGCCCCAGCATTTT. It encodes CAWSHNSNQPQHF.